This TCR beta chain is drawn from a study of PD-L1 blockade in urothelial cancer. Turning to the study itself: Patients' prior chemotherapy regimens numbered 0 to 3. Among blood samples, the median T cell count was about 130,000.

The CDR3 is 14 amino acids. The germline V gene has CDR1 SGHKS and CDR2 YYEKEE (reference sequence). V lost 2 bases and J 4 bases, leaving 12 bases between the germline ends. This clone appeared once. Assay: immunoSEQ multiplex PCR; the TCRdb copy retains only in-frame clones and omits some. The repertoire includes tens of thousands of clones, roughly 80% of them detected once, and approximately 3.3% sits in the top ten. The clonotype was recovered from a man between 70 and 80 years old with urothelial cancer. Here the sequenced sample was PBMCs, taken around atezolizumab (anti-PD-L1) treatment. This chain uses TRBV5-5 with TRBJ1-2; a weak D match, TRBD1 (5 bases). The CDR3 DNA is TGTGCCAGCAGCTTTCGGGAGGGGAGCTATGGCTACACCTTC. Its translation: CASSFREGSYGYTF.